This TCR beta chain was sequenced in a study of cytomegalovirus exposure and HLA in healthy donors. It was with 60 Vbeta and 13 Jbeta primers that the PCR ran. Repertoires were generated with immunoSEQ multiplex PCR, while TCRdb's copy carries only in-frame clones and drops some. The data contain fewer than 250,000 clones, 76% of them seen just once; the ten biggest clones take up roughly 0.62%. Findings and limits, study-wide: Researchers reported in a later analysis that common viral pathogens appeared linked to several top clusters. In a later analysis, across HLA loci, associated TCR counts were highest for DRB1, lowest for HLA-C.

Per the germline V gene, CDR1 is MNHEY and CDR2 is SMNVEV (reference sequence). The CDR3 runs 16 residues. J gave up 4 bases and V 3 bases, and 7 bases lay outside the gene matches. In its sample, this clone was seen once. Antigen specificity is unknown. Material for sequencing was PBMCs. The receptor was isolated from a man aged 18-30 years in good health and CMV-seronegative. The chain links TRBV27 to TRBJ2-7; 12 bases map to TRBD1. The CDR3 reads CASSFSRDRGRYEQYF. The CDR3 nucleotides read TGTGCCAGCAGTTTCTCCCGGGACAGGGGGCGTTACGAGCAGTACTTC.